Each of the 27 T cell receptor beta chains below was sequenced from the same sample in a study of OX40 agonist ivuxolimab in advanced cancers. Sequencing used immunoSEQ multiplex PCR; TCRdb keeps in-frame clones, though not all of them. This table holds about 55,000 clones, 70% to 80% found once. The sequencing used CD4+ or CD8+ T cells sorted from blood, collected in a trial of the OX40 agonist ivuxolimab. These receptors all come from an adult with an advanced solid tumor such as melanoma, head and neck, liver or kidney cancer.

The chain recombines TRBV7-3 with TRBJ1-1; D perhaps matches TRBD1 (5 bases). The CDR3 consists of 14 residues. Trimming removed 1 base at V and 8 bases at J, with 14 bases between. The germline V gene has CDR1 SGHTA and CDR2 FQGTGA. The CDR3 spells CASSLRGPESEAFF. CDR3 in DNA: TGTGCCAGCAGCTTAAGGGGACCGGAAAGCGAAGCTTTCTTT.

The chain carries TRBV7-9 and TRBJ1-3, with a tentative D call TRBD1 (5 bases). V was pared by 5 bases and J by 0 bases, with 20 bases between. CDR1 SEHNR and CDR2 FQNEAQ come from the germline V gene (reference sequence). The CDR3 spans 18 residues. The CDR3 nucleotides are TGTGCCAGCAGCCCTAGAGGGTTCACAGGAAGCTCTGGAAACACCATATATTTT. Its translation: CASSPRGFTGSSGNTIYF.

This chain links TRBV5-5 with TRBJ1-1; 9 bases match TRBD1. The CDR3 has 14 residues. Trimming cost V 4 bases and J 4 bases; bases outside gene matches: 5. CDR1 and CDR2 from the germline V gene are SGHKS and YYEKEE (reference sequence). The chain's CDR3 is CASSHGTGTTEAFF. CDR3 nucleotides: TGTGCCAGCAGCCACGGGACAGGGACCACTGAAGCTTTCTTT.

The J gene is TRBJ1-2, the V gene TRBV7-2; D is ambiguous. CDR3 length: 16 amino acids. V was clipped by 1 base and J by 0 bases, with 12 bases between them. Germline V lookup: CDR1 SGHTA, CDR2 FQGNSA. The DNA for the CDR3 is TGTGCCAGCAGCTTAGGAGCTTCCCCAGCTAACTATGGCTACACCTTC. As protein: CASSLGASPANYGYTF.

This chain uses TRBV2 with TRBJ2-7, with TRBD2 matching over 7 bases. The germline gives CDR1 SNHLY, CDR2 FYNNEI. Unmatched junction bases numbered 10, after V lost 6 bases and J lost 2 bases. There are 15 residues in the CDR3. The CDR3 DNA reads as TGTGCCAGCAGCGGCTTTAGCGGGTCCCCCTACGAGCAGTACTTC. Residues: CASSGFSGSPYEQYF.

The count of this clone is one. This chain joins TRBV18 and TRBJ2-5; unclear D gene. Germline CDR1 KGHSH, CDR2 LQKENI. V lost 1 base, J lost 5 bases, and 5 bases lay in between. The CDR3 covers 12 residues. Written as DNA, the CDR3 is TGTGCCAGCTCACCACGGGCGGAGACCCAGTACTTC. Encoded protein: CASSPRAETQYF.

The V and J genes are TRBV15 and TRBJ2-4; the D is unclear. V was shortened by 3 bases and J by 8 bases, with 11 bases between the two germline ends. This CDR3 comprises 13 residues. Germline CDR1 and CDR2: LNHNV and YYDKDF (reference sequence). CDR3 loop: CATSSDRVDIQYF. The CDR3 bases are TGTGCCACCAGCAGCGATAGGGTGGACATTCAGTACTTC.

This clone has just a few counts. CDR3 loop: CASSLRESTEAFF. The CDR3 DNA reads as TGTGCCAGCTCCCTCAGGGAGAGCACTGAAGCTTTCTTT. The chain combines TRBV18 with TRBJ1-1; the D gene is possibly TRBD1 (5 bases). V was trimmed by 6 bases and J by 4 bases, leaving 12 bases between them. Germline V gene sequence: CDR1 KGHSH, CDR2 LQKENI. This CDR3 spans 13 amino acids.

This clone was found a few times. The V and J genes are TRBV7-2 and TRBJ1-2; 8 bases match TRBD1. The CDR3 loop spans 15 amino acids. Germline CDR1 and CDR2: SGHTA and FQGNSA. The trim removed 5 bases at V and 8 bases at J, leaving 13 bases unmatched. CDR3 region: CASSPQGAGARGYTF. CDR3 in DNA: TGTGCCAGCAGCCCGCAGGGGGCAGGGGCGCGGGGCTACACCTTC.

This clone was picked up a small number of times. The chain carries TRBV7-8 and TRBJ1-4; D is unclear. CDR3 length: 16 amino acids. The V end was cut by 5 bases, the J end by 0 bases, with 13 bases between. In germline, CDR1 is SGHVS, CDR2 FQNEAQ. The CDR3 nucleotides are TGTGCCAGCAGCCATGACGGTGGCGCAACTAATGAAAAACTGTTTTTT. Translation gives CASSHDGGATNEKLFF.

V and J are TRBV11-2 and TRBJ2-5, with D possibly being TRBD2 (5 bases). CDR1 is SGHAT and CDR2 is FQNNGV in the germline V gene. The length of the CDR3 is 15 residues. Trimming stripped 5 bases from V and 2 bases from J, with 15 bases between. CDR3 in amino acids: CASSPYGVTQETQYF. CDR3 nucleotide sequence: TGTGCCAGCAGCCCGTACGGGGTCACGCAAGAGACCCAGTACTTC. Using reference TRBV11-2 and TRBJ2-5 for the parts outside the CDR3, the full variable domain is EAGVAQSPRYKIIEKRQSVAFWCNPISGHATLYWYQQILGQGPKLLIQFQNNGVVDDSQLPKDRFSAERLKGVDSTLKIQPAKLEDSAVYLCASSPYGVTQETQYFGPGTRLLVL.

The chain uses TRBV6-5 and TRBJ1-3; 8 bases align to TRBD1. The V and J ends lost 6 bases and 4 bases, in that order; junction bases with no gene match: 5. Germline values: CDR1 MNHEY, CDR2 SVGAGI. The CDR3 totals 14 residues. DNA of the CDR3: TGTGCCAGCAGACTAGGGACAGGAGGAAACACCATATATTTT. Protein sequence: CASRLGTGGNTIYF.

The rearrangement links TRBV7-2 to TRBJ1-1; the D gene is possibly TRBD1 (5 bases). V was shortened by 4 bases and J by 4 bases, with 13 bases between the two germline ends. This CDR3 contains 14 residues. Germline V gene sequence: CDR1 SGHTA, CDR2 FQGNSA. The CDR3 loop is CASSSNLQVTEAFF. The DNA of the CDR3 is TGTGCCAGCAGCTCGAACCTACAGGTCACTGAAGCTTTCTTT.

This chain joins TRBV2 and TRBJ1-3; D unresolved. The CDR3 spans 13 residues. Trimming pared 8 bases from V and 4 bases from J, leaving 12 bases between. Per germline, CDR1 SNHLY and CDR2 FYNNEI. The CDR3 DNA reads as TGTGCCAGCCTTCGTCTGGGAGGAAACACCATATATTTT. Its protein is CASLRLGGNTIYF. Combining the CDR3 with reference TRBV2 and TRBJ1-3 gives the whole variable domain EPEVTQTPSHQVTQMGQEVILRCVPISNHLYFYWYRQILGQKVEFLVSFYNNEISEKSEIFDDQFSVERPDGSNFTLKIRSTKLEDSAMYFCASLRLGGNTIYFGEGSWLTVV.

This clone is a singleton in its sample. This rearrangement joins TRBV29-1 to TRBJ1-2; D remains ambiguous. The CDR3 totals 11 residues. V lost 3 bases and J 6 bases, leaving 8 bases between the germline ends. Germline loops: CDR1 SQVTM, CDR2 ANQGSEA. The CDR3 coding sequence is TGCAGCGTTGATTCCGGGGATGGCTACACCTTC. Translation: CSVDSGDGYTF.

This chain joins TRBV7-2 and TRBJ2-7; 9 bases agree with TRBD2. The length of the CDR3 is 17 residues. With 6 bases clipped from V and 3 bases from J, the junction kept 15 bases outside the gene matches. Germline V gene sequence: CDR1 SGHTA, CDR2 FQGNSA. CDR3 region: CASRELAGFLSNYEQYF. CDR3 coding DNA: TGTGCCAGCAGGGAACTAGCGGGTTTCCTTTCCAACTACGAGCAGTACTTC.

The chain links TRBV11-2 to TRBJ1-3; TRBD1 agrees at 7 bases. V lost 6 bases to trimming and J lost 0 bases; unmatched junction nucleotides: 2. CDR3 length equals 14 residues. From germline, CDR1 is SGHAT and CDR2 FQNNGV. The CDR3 loop is CASRDRNSGNTIYF. The CDR3 DNA reads as TGTGCCAGCAGGGACAGGAACTCTGGAAACACCATATATTTT.

This clone was observed a handful of times. The rearrangement links TRBV5-1 to TRBJ1-1; D might be TRBD1 (5 bases). V was cut by 5 bases and J by 1 base, with 9 bases left in between. The CDR3 spans 13 residues. Germline CDR1 SGHRS, CDR2 YFSETQ. The CDR3 loop is CASRSDRNTEAFF. The CDR3 bases are TGCGCCAGCAGATCCGACAGGAACACTGAAGCTTTCTTT. Based on the CDR3 plus reference TRBV5-1 and TRBJ1-1, the full variable domain is KAGVTQTPRYLIKTRGQQVTLSCSPISGHRSVSWYQQTPGQGLQFLFEYFSETQRNKGNFPGRFSGRQFSNSRSEMNVSTLELGDSALYLCASRSDRNTEAFFGQGTRLTVV.

This rearrangement joins TRBV7-2 to TRBJ2-1, with 9 bases fitting TRBD1. The CDR3 has 15 residues. V was pared by 1 base and J by 2 bases, with 0 bases of the junction left unmatched. Germline V gives CDR1 SGHTA, CDR2 FQGNSA. CDR3 sequence (DNA): TGTGCCAGCAGCTTAGGACAGGGGGCCTACAATGAGCAGTTCTTC. Amino acid sequence: CASSLGQGAYNEQFF.

This clone has only a few counts. The chain couples TRBV19 to TRBJ2-3; 8 bases are shared with TRBD2. CDR3 size: 15 residues. Trimming removed 1 base from V and 6 bases from J; junction bases left unmatched: 6. CDR1 and CDR2 (germline): LNHDA, SQIVND (reference sequence). DNA of the CDR3: TGTGCCAGTAGTATAGCTGCGGGGGGCTTTGATACGCAGTATTTT. Translated: CASSIAAGGFDTQYF.

V gene TRBV9 combines with J gene TRBJ1-1, with D hard to call. The CDR3 totals 16 residues. V was pared by 7 bases and J by 0 bases, with 19 bases between. Germline loops: CDR1 SGDLS, CDR2 YYNGEE. This CDR3 is CASAGGVGMVNTEAFF. In nucleotides, the CDR3 is TGTGCCAGCGCTGGTGGGGTAGGGATGGTGAACACTGAAGCTTTCTTT.

CDR3 sequence: CASSLDRPSSGNTIYF. In nucleotides, the CDR3 is TGTGCCAGCAGTTTAGACAGGCCGAGCTCTGGAAACACCATATATTTT. The V and J genes are TRBV27 and TRBJ1-3; D might be TRBD1 (6 bases). The CDR3 loop spans 16 amino acids. From germline, CDR1 is MNHEY and CDR2 SMNVEV (reference sequence). The ends were cut back, 2 bases at V and 0 bases at J, with 11 bases in the middle.

This clone was seen a handful of times. The V and J genes are TRBV5-4 and TRBJ1-2; tentative D call: TRBD1 (5 bases). Germline V CDR1 and CDR2: SGHNT, YYREEE (reference sequence). The CDR3 spans 16 residues. V lost 1 base, J lost 8 bases, and 21 bases lay in between. CDR3 sequence: CASSLWGTGQGRGYTF. The CDR3 DNA reads TGTGCCAGCAGCTTGTGGGGGACGGGCCAGGGACGGGGCTACACCTTC. Based on the CDR3 plus reference TRBV5-4 and TRBJ1-2, the full variable domain is ETGVTQSPTHLIKTRGQQVTLRCSSQSGHNTVSWYQQALGQGPQFIFQYYREEENGRGNFPPRFSGLQFPNYSSELNVNALELDDSALYLCASSLWGTGQGRGYTFGSGTRLTVV.

The table lists this clone with a few counts. V is TRBV7-2 and J is TRBJ1-2; no firm D call. V lost 4 bases and J 8 bases, leaving 14 bases between the germline ends. The CDR3 totals 13 residues. Germline CDR1 and CDR2: SGHTA and FQGNSA. The chain's CDR3 is CASSSRAARGYTF. The DNA for the CDR3 is TGTGCCAGCAGCTCCCGGGCGGCCCGAGGCTACACCTTC.

Sample share makes this clone medium-sized. The chain is built from TRBV15 and TRBJ2-7; D not certain. This CDR3 comprises 14 residues. The V gene's germline CDR1 is LNHNV and CDR2 YYDKDF (reference sequence). V was cut by 9 bases and J by 0 bases, with 15 bases left in between. CDR3 amino acids: CATTPRGGSYEQYF. CDR3 bases: TGTGCCACAACCCCACGCGGTGGCTCCTACGAGCAGTACTTC.

This clone has only a few counts. The gene calls are TRBV2 and TRBJ1-2; D gene uncertain. The CDR3 has 13 amino acids. Trimming cost V 4 bases and J 0 bases, with 6 bases left between them. Germline V gene lookup returns CDR1 SNHLY and CDR2 FYNNEI. In DNA, the CDR3 is TGTGCCAGCAGTGTCATCACTAACTATGGCTACACCTTC. This gives the protein CASSVITNYGYTF. The full variable domain, rest sourced from reference TRBV2 and TRBJ1-2, is EPEVTQTPSHQVTQMGQEVILRCVPISNHLYFYWYRQILGQKVEFLVSFYNNEISEKSEIFDDQFSVERPDGSNFTLKIRSTKLEDSAMYFCASSVITNYGYTFGSGTRLTVV.

This clone is medium-sized by share. The chain joins TRBV4-3 to TRBJ1-6; D is perhaps TRBD1 (6 bases). Germline V gene data show CDR1 as LGHNA and CDR2 as YSLEER. The CDR3 runs 16 residues. The V end was cut by 0 bases, the J end by 7 bases, with 13 bases between. The CDR3 reads CASSQEPGAPNSPLHF. CDR3 DNA: TGCGCCAGCAGCCAAGAACCGGGGGCGCCGAATTCACCCCTCCACTTT.